This is a list of T cell receptor beta chains from one sample in a study of sequential checkpoint blockade in melanoma. This table comes from immunoSEQ multiplex PCR, and its TCRdb copy is limited to in-frame clones, with some not included. This sample yields about 5,100 clones, of which roughly 24% are seen a single time; 22% belongs to the top ten. This specimen was tumor tissue (inferred from file names), taken from a patient given nivolumab and ipilimumab in sequence. Source of these receptors: a human donor with melanoma. Each CDR3 is given with its conserved first and last residue. Fields, in order: V gene, clone size, CDR3 length, D gene, J gene, CDR3 DNA, CDR3 protein. A D gene is named only where the DNA matches it firmly. Expanded clones are given a class, and other clones once, few, many or no size at all.

V gene: TRBV19
clone size: NA
CDR3 length: 13
D gene: NA
J gene: TRBJ2-5
CDR3 DNA: TGTGCCAGTAGTATACTAAGCGGAGAGACCCAGTACTTC
CDR3 protein: CASSILSGETQYF

V gene: TRBV5-1
clone size: once
CDR3 length: 16
D gene: NA
J gene: TRBJ1-4
CDR3 DNA: TGCGCCAGCAGCTTGGGTCCGTGGACAGTTAATGAAAAACTGTTTTTT
CDR3 protein: CASSLGPWTVNEKLFF

V gene: TRBV7-4
clone size: many
CDR3 length: 17
D gene: NA
J gene: TRBJ1-6
CDR3 DNA: TGTGCCAGCAGCGTATCTTCATCCCCTCGGAGTAATTCACCCCTCCACTTT
CDR3 protein: CASSVSSSPRSNSPLHF

V gene: TRBV5-1
clone size: NA
CDR3 length: 15
D gene: TRBD2
J gene: TRBJ2-3
CDR3 DNA: TGCGCCAGCAGCACTAGCGGGCCCGGGGTAGATACGCAGTATTTT
CDR3 protein: CASSTSGPGVDTQYF

V gene: TRBV6-7
clone size: NA
CDR3 length: 12
D gene: NA
J gene: TRBJ2-3
CDR3 DNA: TGTGCCAGCGAAGACAGCACAGATACGCAGTATTTT
CDR3 protein: CASEDSTDTQYF

V gene: TRBV19
clone size: NA
CDR3 length: 15
D gene: TRBD1
J gene: TRBJ1-6
CDR3 DNA: TGTGCCAGTAGTATTGGACAGGGGGTGGGTTCACCCCTCCACTTT
CDR3 protein: CASSIGQGVGSPLHF

V gene: TRBV11-3
clone size: many
CDR3 length: 15
D gene: NA
J gene: TRBJ2-7
CDR3 DNA: TGTGCCAGCAGCTTAGGAGCCGAGGGGGGCTACGAGCAGTACTTC
CDR3 protein: CASSLGAEGGYEQYF

V gene: TRBV18
clone size: NA
CDR3 length: 14
D gene: NA
J gene: TRBJ1-5
CDR3 DNA: TGTGCCAGCTCACTCCAGGGTCCCAATCAGCCCCAGCATTTT
CDR3 protein: CASSLQGPNQPQHF

V gene: TRBV6-8
clone size: NA
CDR3 length: 14
D gene: TRBD2
J gene: TRBJ2-3
CDR3 DNA: TGTGCCAGCATCCAAACGGGAGGGCCAGATACGCAGTATTTT
CDR3 protein: CASIQTGGPDTQYF

V gene: TRBV10-2
clone size: NA
CDR3 length: 14
D gene: TRBD1
J gene: TRBJ1-2
CDR3 DNA: TGCGCCAGCAGTGAGACATGGACAGGCTATGGCTACACCTTC
CDR3 protein: CASSETWTGYGYTF

V gene: TRBV28
clone size: medium-sized
CDR3 length: 15
D gene: NA
J gene: TRBJ2-7
CDR3 DNA: TGTGCCAGCAGTCCAATGGGACTGCCAATCCCTTTTAAGTACTTC
CDR3 protein: CASSPMGLPIPFKYF

V gene: TRBV18
clone size: NA
CDR3 length: 13
D gene: NA
J gene: TRBJ1-1
CDR3 DNA: TGTGCCAGCTCACCGGACGTGGGCACTGAAGCTTTCTTT
CDR3 protein: CASSPDVGTEAFF

V gene: TRBV6-8
clone size: few
CDR3 length: 15
D gene: TRBD2
J gene: TRBJ2-2
CDR3 DNA: TGTGCCAGCAGAGGGACTAGCGGGGGAATCGGGGAGCTGTTTTTT
CDR3 protein: CASRGTSGGIGELFF

V gene: TRBV6-8
clone size: NA
CDR3 length: 17
D gene: TRBD1
J gene: TRBJ2-1
CDR3 DNA: TGTGCCAGCAGTTACCCGAGGGGACAGGGGACATACAATGAGCAGTTCTTC
CDR3 protein: CASSYPRGQGTYNEQFF

V gene: TRBV18
clone size: NA
CDR3 length: 17
D gene: NA
J gene: TRBJ2-5
CDR3 DNA: TGTGCCAGCTCACCGTTACAGGGTCTGAGGGTCCAAGAGACCCAGTACTTC
CDR3 protein: CASSPLQGLRVQETQYF

V gene: TRBV29-1
clone size: once
CDR3 length: 13
D gene: NA
J gene: TRBJ1-2
CDR3 DNA: TGCAGCGTCAACTTGGGTCGACCCTATGGCTACACCTTC
CDR3 protein: CSVNLGRPYGYTF

V gene: TRBV30
clone size: once
CDR3 length: 14
D gene: TRBD1
J gene: TRBJ1-1
CDR3 DNA: TGTGCCTGGAGAAAGACAGGGTCGGGAGCTGAAGCTTTCTTT
CDR3 protein: CAWRKTGSGAEAFF

V gene: TRBV19
clone size: NA
CDR3 length: 13
D gene: TRBD1
J gene: TRBJ2-4
CDR3 DNA: TGTGCCAGTAGTATAACAGGGGGAAACATTCAGTACTTC
CDR3 protein: CASSITGGNIQYF

V gene: TRBV11-3
clone size: medium-sized
CDR3 length: 19
D gene: TRBD1
J gene: TRBJ1-2
CDR3 DNA: TGTGCCAGCAGCTTCGGTTTCCGGGTGACAGGGGAAGCTAACTATGGCTACACCTTC
CDR3 protein: CASSFGFRVTGEANYGYTF

V gene: TRBV11-3
clone size: many
CDR3 length: 15
D gene: NA
J gene: TRBJ2-5
CDR3 DNA: TGTGCCAGCAGCCGCAGCCGGCAAGTTCAAGAGACCCAGTACTTC
CDR3 protein: CASSRSRQVQETQYF

V gene: TRBV6-8
clone size: many
CDR3 length: 13
D gene: NA
J gene: TRBJ1-2
CDR3 DNA: TGTGCCAGCAGACCCGACGGAGGGGTCAGGAACACCTTC
CDR3 protein: CASRPDGGVRNTF

V gene: TRBV7-7
clone size: few
CDR3 length: 15
D gene: TRBD1
J gene: TRBJ2-7
CDR3 DNA: TGTGCCAGCAGCTTTGGGACAGGAGATTTTTACGAGCAGTACTTC
CDR3 protein: CASSFGTGDFYEQYF

V gene: TRBV9
clone size: NA
CDR3 length: 14
D gene: NA
J gene: TRBJ1-4
CDR3 DNA: TGTGCCAGCAGCGTAGGGGTCGGTTCTGAAAAACTGTTTTTT
CDR3 protein: CASSVGVGSEKLFF

V gene: TRBV11-3
clone size: medium-sized
CDR3 length: 15
D gene: TRBD1
J gene: TRBJ2-2
CDR3 DNA: TGTGCCAGCAGCCCTCGGGACAGGGATACCGGGGAGCTGTTTTTT
CDR3 protein: CASSPRDRDTGELFF

V gene: TRBV29-1
clone size: NA
CDR3 length: 13
D gene: TRBD1
J gene: TRBJ1-1
CDR3 DNA: TGCAGCGCCGGGGACAGGGGCAACACTGAAGCTTTCTTT
CDR3 protein: CSAGDRGNTEAFF

V gene: TRBV6-8
clone size: few
CDR3 length: 12
D gene: TRBD1
J gene: TRBJ1-1
CDR3 DNA: TGTGCCAGCAGTCCAGGGACAGTTGAAGCTTTCTTT
CDR3 protein: CASSPGTVEAFF

V gene: TRBV28
clone size: few
CDR3 length: 13
D gene: TRBD1
J gene: TRBJ1-2
CDR3 DNA: TGTGCCAGCAGACTACAGGGGATCGATGGCTACACCTTC
CDR3 protein: CASRLQGIDGYTF

V gene: TRBV11-3
clone size: NA
CDR3 length: 15
D gene: NA
J gene: TRBJ2-7
CDR3 DNA: TGTGCCAGCAGCCTCGTTGGGGCCCGCTCCTACGAGCAGTACTTC
CDR3 protein: CASSLVGARSYEQYF

V gene: TRBV28
clone size: NA
CDR3 length: 15
D gene: TRBD1
J gene: TRBJ1-5
CDR3 DNA: TGTGCCAGCAGTTTAGAACAGGGGGGAATGGAGCCCCAGCATTTT
CDR3 protein: CASSLEQGGMEPQHF

V gene: TRBV28
clone size: few
CDR3 length: 13
D gene: NA
J gene: TRBJ2-7
CDR3 DNA: TGTGCCAGCAGTTTACTCCGCTCCTACGAGCAGTACTTC
CDR3 protein: CASSLLRSYEQYF

V gene: TRBV28
clone size: many
CDR3 length: 15
D gene: TRBD1
J gene: TRBJ1-2
CDR3 DNA: TGTGCCAGCCGCTATCACAGGGGCCCCGTCGATGGCTACACCTTC
CDR3 protein: CASRYHRGPVDGYTF

V gene: TRBV6-8
clone size: many
CDR3 length: 13
D gene: NA
J gene: TRBJ1-6
CDR3 DNA: TGTGCCAGCAGGGACATTGGTGATTCACCCCTCCACTTT
CDR3 protein: CASRDIGDSPLHF

V gene: TRBV15
clone size: few
CDR3 length: 19
D gene: TRBD2
J gene: TRBJ2-7
CDR3 DNA: TGTGCCACCAGCAGAGGGGCTAGCGGGGGCGGCCTCAGACCCTACGAGCAGTACTTC
CDR3 protein: CATSRGASGGGLRPYEQYF

V gene: TRBV5-1
clone size: NA
CDR3 length: 15
D gene: TRBD1
J gene: TRBJ2-7
CDR3 DNA: TGCGCCAGCAGCTTGTGGACAGGGCCTTCCTACGAGCAGTACTTC
CDR3 protein: CASSLWTGPSYEQYF

V gene: TRBV10-3
clone size: few
CDR3 length: 15
D gene: TRBD2
J gene: TRBJ2-3
CDR3 DNA: TGTGCCATCAGTGAGTCTAGCGGGATAGCAGATACGCAGTATTTT
CDR3 protein: CAISESSGIADTQYF

V gene: TRBV11-3
clone size: large
CDR3 length: 15
D gene: NA
J gene: TRBJ2-3
CDR3 DNA: TGTGCCAGCAGCTCGAGGGACATCGGAACAGATACGCAGTATTTT
CDR3 protein: CASSSRDIGTDTQYF

V gene: TRBV11-3
clone size: many
CDR3 length: 15
D gene: TRBD2
J gene: TRBJ2-1
CDR3 DNA: TGTGCCAGCAGCTTTGGAGCGGGAGTGTACAATGAGCAGTTCTTC
CDR3 protein: CASSFGAGVYNEQFF

V gene: TRBV5-1
clone size: once
CDR3 length: 16
D gene: NA
J gene: TRBJ1-4
CDR3 DNA: TGCGCCAGCAGCTTGTTCGTACGAGGAGGAAATGAAAAACTGTTTTTT
CDR3 protein: CASSLFVRGGNEKLFF

V gene: TRBV14
clone size: NA
CDR3 length: 14
D gene: NA
J gene: TRBJ2-7
CDR3 DNA: TGTGCCAGCAGCCATGGGGTCAGGTTCTACGAGCAGTACTTC
CDR3 protein: CASSHGVRFYEQYF

V gene: TRBV28
clone size: NA
CDR3 length: 15
D gene: NA
J gene: TRBJ2-2
CDR3 DNA: TGTGCCAGCAGGCCCCGGACTCTAAACACCGGGGAGCTGTTTTTT
CDR3 protein: CASRPRTLNTGELFF

V gene: TRBV28
clone size: few
CDR3 length: 16
D gene: NA
J gene: TRBJ1-5
CDR3 DNA: TGTGCCAGCAGTCTCCCTTTCGGGAGCGCCAATCAGCCCCAGCATTTT
CDR3 protein: CASSLPFGSANQPQHF

V gene: TRBV6-8
clone size: few
CDR3 length: 15
D gene: NA
J gene: TRBJ2-5
CDR3 DNA: TGTGCCAGCAGTTACGCAGGATCAAGGGGAGAGACCCAGTACTTC
CDR3 protein: CASSYAGSRGETQYF

V gene: TRBV19
clone size: few
CDR3 length: 14
D gene: NA
J gene: TRBJ1-1
CDR3 DNA: TGTGCCAGTAGTATATGGGGGTTGGACACTGAAGCTTTCTTT
CDR3 protein: CASSIWGLDTEAFF

V gene: TRBV15
clone size: NA
CDR3 length: 17
D gene: NA
J gene: TRBJ2-5
CDR3 DNA: TGTGCCACCAGCAGAGATGGGCTGAGCGGATACCAAGAGACCCAGTACTTC
CDR3 protein: CATSRDGLSGYQETQYF

V gene: TRBV30
clone size: NA
CDR3 length: 12
D gene: TRBD1
J gene: TRBJ1-2
CDR3 DNA: TGTGCCGGACCGGGACAGCCTAATGGCTACACCTTC
CDR3 protein: CAGPGQPNGYTF

V gene: TRBV12-2
clone size: many
CDR3 length: 14
D gene: NA
J gene: TRBJ2-2
CDR3 DNA: TGTGCCTCCACCGACAGACTGAACACCGGGGAGCTGTTTTTT
CDR3 protein: CASTDRLNTGELFF

V gene: TRBV18
clone size: NA
CDR3 length: 16
D gene: TRBD1
J gene: TRBJ2-5
CDR3 DNA: TGTGCCAGCTCACGATACGACGGGACAGGGGGAGAGACCCAGTACTTC
CDR3 protein: CASSRYDGTGGETQYF

V gene: TRBV25-1
clone size: NA
CDR3 length: 16
D gene: TRBD1
J gene: TRBJ1-3
CDR3 DNA: TGTGCCAGCAGTGAAGGGACAGGGGGAACTGGAAACACCATATATTTT
CDR3 protein: CASSEGTGGTGNTIYF

V gene: TRBV28
clone size: NA
CDR3 length: 14
D gene: NA
J gene: TRBJ2-2
CDR3 DNA: TGTGCCAGCAGTTCGTTTCTCAGTACCGGGGAGCTGTTTTTT
CDR3 protein: CASSSFLSTGELFF

V gene: TRBV5-1
clone size: NA
CDR3 length: 15
D gene: NA
J gene: TRBJ2-1
CDR3 DNA: TGCGCCAGCAGCTTTGAGGGGATCACCTACAATGAGCAGTTCTTC
CDR3 protein: CASSFEGITYNEQFF

V gene: TRBV19
clone size: NA
CDR3 length: 15
D gene: NA
J gene: TRBJ2-5
CDR3 DNA: TGTGCCAGTAGGGTGGGGACATCTTCACAAGAGACCCAGTACTTC
CDR3 protein: CASRVGTSSQETQYF

V gene: TRBV19
clone size: NA
CDR3 length: 15
D gene: TRBD1
J gene: TRBJ2-1
CDR3 DNA: TGTGCCAGTAGTTTCTCCGGGACAGGGCTCAATGAGCAGTTCTTC
CDR3 protein: CASSFSGTGLNEQFF

V gene: TRBV30
clone size: medium-sized
CDR3 length: 14
D gene: NA
J gene: TRBJ2-3
CDR3 DNA: TGTGCCTGGAAGGGTCAGGTTAGCACAGATACGCAGTATTTT
CDR3 protein: CAWKGQVSTDTQYF

V gene: TRBV19
clone size: medium-sized
CDR3 length: 15
D gene: NA
J gene: TRBJ2-1
CDR3 DNA: TGTGCCAGTAGTATAGTGCCTAGCGCCTACAATGAGCAGTTCTTC
CDR3 protein: CASSIVPSAYNEQFF

V gene: TRBV19
clone size: NA
CDR3 length: 14
D gene: NA
J gene: TRBJ1-1
CDR3 DNA: TGTGCCAGTAGTAACGGACAGAGGAACACTGAAGCTTTCTTT
CDR3 protein: CASSNGQRNTEAFF

V gene: TRBV6-8
clone size: few
CDR3 length: 14
D gene: NA
J gene: TRBJ2-1
CDR3 DNA: TGTGCCAGCAGTTACCAAGGGGGCTACAATGAGCAGTTCTTC
CDR3 protein: CASSYQGGYNEQFF

V gene: TRBV7-5
clone size: many
CDR3 length: 19
D gene: NA
J gene: TRBJ1-2
CDR3 DNA: TGTGCCAGCAGCTCCACCTGGGGGGCAGAGTCTAAGGCTAACTATGGCTACACCTTC
CDR3 protein: CASSSTWGAESKANYGYTF

V gene: TRBV19
clone size: NA
CDR3 length: 14
D gene: NA
J gene: TRBJ1-2
CDR3 DNA: TGTGCCAGTAGTATTTCCGGTGGTAACTATGGCTACACCTTC
CDR3 protein: CASSISGGNYGYTF